These 2 T cell receptor beta chains originate from one sample sequenced in a study of CD8+ T cells in alopecia areata. Extracted RNA was reverse transcribed, and the resulting cDNA served as sequencing template. Only in-frame clones appear in the TCRdb table, and some are missing; sequencing was by immunoSEQ multiplex PCR. Listed for the sample are around 100,000 clones, none seen a single time. Sequences were obtained from lesional skin. The receptors shown here come from a C3H/HeJ mouse with alopecia areata. Mouse MHC haplotype: H2-k.

This clone has only a few counts. Genes here carry mouse names. The read halts 4 residues ahead of the CDR3 end, with the missing end drawn from the germline J gene. The rearrangement uses TRBV14 and TRBJ2-3; maybe TRBD1 (6 bases). V lost 7 bases and J 0 bases, leaving 12 bases between the germline ends. Germline V gives CDR1 SGHDT, CDR2 FRDEAV. The CDR3 consists of 14 residues. CDR3 sequence reads: CASGPDSSAETLYF. CDR3 DNA, as far as it was read: TGTGCCAGCGGCCCGGACAGTAGTGCAGAA.

The sample holds a few counts of this clone. Germline and genes: mouse. Read data end 4 residues before the CDR3 end; the end is taken from the germline J gene. V is TRBV1 and J is TRBJ2-7, with TRBD2 identical over 8 bases. The V gene's germline CDR1 is NSQYPW and CDR2 LRSPGD (reference sequence). The CDR3 is 14 amino acids. The V segment lost 3 bases and the J segment 3 bases; nucleotides outside the gene matches: 4. The CDR3 sequence is CTCSARLGLYEQYF. Incomplete CDR3 DNA: TGCACCTGCAGTGCCCGACTGGGGCTCTAT.